The clone carrying this TCR beta chain was seen just once. Its antigen is undetermined. These data belong to a study of cytomegalovirus exposure and HLA in healthy donors. Study results and limitations: The sole available immune exposure information was CMV serostatus. Earlier findings revealed that most TCR beta V segments proved productive either about 90% or about 30% of the time. The authors later found HLA-associated TCR beta chains more clonally expanded than equally common others. HLA alleles showed associations with 15,000 to 20,000 TCR beta sequences in a later analysis, at a 0.05 false discovery rate.

60 Vbeta and 13 Jbeta primers were used in PCR. Only in-frame clones appear in the TCRdb table, and some are missing; sequencing was by immunoSEQ multiplex PCR. The sample consists of approximately 110,000 clones, 65% to 75% of them appearing once. CDR3 size: 15 residues. The V end was cut by 0 bases, the J end by 2 bases, with 7 bases between. Germline-derived CDR1 and CDR2 are MGHRA and YSYEKL. The receptor was isolated from a woman aged 45-65 years in good health and CMV-seropositive. Sequenced sample: PBMCs. The gene calls are TRBV4-1 and TRBJ1-4; D is ambiguous. CDR3 protein: CASSQERQTNEKLFF. The CDR3, as DNA: TGCGCCAGCAGCCAAGAGAGGCAGACTAATGAAAAACTGTTTTTT.